Listed below are T cell receptor beta chains from one sample, sequenced in a study of T-cell reconstitution after alpha-beta-depleted transplantation in children. TCRdb ran MiXCR on the PCR reads and lists one entry per CDR3 protein. The sample includes 100,000 to 120,000 distinct CDR3 sequences, approximately 6.4% of them seen just once. The sequencing used PBMCs, mostly from graft donor cells, collected 360 days after TCRalphabeta/CD19-depleted stem cell transplant. Receptors originate from a male patient between 2 and 10 years old who had a stem cell transplant for acute lymphoblastic leukemia, so the T cells may come from the graft donor. Both conserved end residues are part of each CDR3. D genes are given only for firm matches. Clone size is shown for a subset of rows, as once, few, many or a class of expanded clone.

d_gene	j_gene	v_gene	abundance	CDR3aa	CDR3nt
NA	TRBJ2-7	TRBV7-9	many	CASSLAAGNYEQYF	TGTGCCAGCAGCTTAGCGGCGGGGAACTACGAGCAGTACTTC
NA	TRBJ2-7	TRBV11-1	many	CASSLVHEQYF	TGTGCCAGCAGCTTAGTGCACGAGCAGTACTTC
NA	TRBJ1-5	TRBV7-9	few	CASSPQGSSNQPQHF	TGTGCCAGCAGCCCACAGGGTTCGAGCAATCAGCCCCAGCATTTT
NA	TRBJ2-1	TRBV7-2	few	CASRAGGYNEQFF	TGTGCCAGCAGGGCTGGGGGGTACAATGAGCAGTTCTTC
NA	TRBJ2-5	TRBV27	NA	CASSLPGRETQYF	TGTGCCAGCAGTTTACCGGGACGAGAGACCCAGTACTTC
TRBD2	TRBJ2-5	TRBV6-5	few	CASSYSSGGRVLKTQYF	TGTGCCAGCAGTTACTCCTCGGGAGGCAGGGTACTTAAGACCCAGTACTTC
NA	TRBJ2-7	TRBV4-1	few	CASSSEGDPYEQYF	TGCGCCAGCAGCTCCGAGGGGGACCCCTACGAGCAGTACTTC
NA	TRBJ2-7	TRBV20-1	few	CSARDLYRPDYEQYF	TGCAGTGCTAGAGATTTGTACAGGCCAGACTACGAGCAGTACTTC
NA	TRBJ1-1	TRBV6-1	many	CASSIVWSDTEAFF	TGTGCCAGCAGCATCGTTTGGTCGGACACTGAAGCTTTCTTT
NA	TRBJ2-2	TRBV28	few	CASSFRGSRTGELFF	TGTGCCAGCAGTTTTCGAGGGAGCCGGACCGGGGAGCTGTTTTTT
NA	TRBJ1-6	TRBV20-1	many	CSAWGIGSPLHF	TGCAGTGCCTGGGGAATCGGGTCACCCCTCCACTTT
NA	TRBJ2-7	TRBV29-1	many	CSVAGETSYEQYF	TGCAGCGTTGCAGGGGAAACCTCCTACGAGCAGTACTTC
NA	TRBJ1-1	TRBV6-1	few	CASSPFPGHHLEAFF	TGTGCCAGCAGTCCCTTCCCGGGACACCATCTTGAAGCTTTCTTT
TRBD2	TRBJ2-1	TRBV9	NA	CASSVGGRALENEQFF	TGTGCCAGCAGCGTGGGCGGGAGGGCCCTCGAGAATGAGCAGTTCTTC
NA	TRBJ1-4	TRBV5-6	many	CASSAESPTNEKLFF	TGTGCCAGCAGCGCCGAGAGCCCAACTAATGAAAAACTGTTTTTT
NA	TRBJ2-7	TRBV28	few	CASRGYSYEQYF	TGTGCCAGCCGGGGTTACTCCTACGAGCAGTACTTC
TRBD1	TRBJ2-1	TRBV12-3/TRBV12-4	many	CASSLTSGYRGSYNEQFF	TGTGCCAGCAGTTTAACGTCGGGCTACAGGGGAAGCTACAATGAGCAGTTCTTC
TRBD1	TRBJ2-3	TRBV11-2	few	CASSTDLGQGDWRGNTDTQYF	TGTGCCAGCAGCACAGACCTGGGACAGGGTGACTGGCGGGGTAACACAGATACGCAGTATTTT
NA	TRBJ1-1	TRBV4-2	NA	CASSQGETEAFF	TGTGCCAGCAGCCAGGGGGAAACTGAAGCTTTCTTT
NA	TRBJ2-3	TRBV11-2	many	CASSLIRERFRTDTQYF	TGTGCCAGCAGCTTAATCAGGGAACGGTTTAGGACAGATACGCAGTATTTT
TRBD1	TRBJ2-5	TRBV5-5	NA	CASSSGQGGGETQYF	TGTGCCAGCAGTTCGGGACAGGGGGGTGGAGAGACCCAGTACTTC
TRBD2	TRBJ2-1	TRBV6-1	few	CASGLADYNEQFF	TGTGCCAGCGGGCTAGCGGACTACAATGAGCAGTTCTTC
TRBD2	TRBJ2-1	TRBV7-2	few	CASSLTSGSVWNEQFF	TGTGCCAGCAGCTTGACTAGCGGGAGTGTATGGAATGAGCAGTTCTTC
NA	TRBJ2-7	TRBV14	many	CASSLRGGGRREQYF	TGTGCCAGCAGCCTAAGGGGGGGAGGCCGCCGGGAGCAGTACTTC
NA	TRBJ1-2	TRBV10-3	NA	CAIGGRGYTF	TGTGCCATCGGGGGTAGAGGCTACACCTTC
NA	TRBJ1-6	TRBV7-9	few	CASSSAYNSPLHF	TGTGCCAGCTCCTCCGCCTATAATTCACCCCTCCACTTT
NA	TRBJ2-5	TRBV7-2	many	CASSAQFGETQYF	TGTGCCAGCAGCGCCCAATTCGGGGAGACCCAGTACTTC
TRBD2	TRBJ2-7	TRBV20-1	many	CSARDLGLYEQYF	TGCAGTGCTAGAGATTTGGGACTATACGAGCAGTACTTC
TRBD1	TRBJ1-4	TRBV25-1	many	CASSETGMTNEKLFF	TGTGCCAGCAGTGAGACAGGGATGACTAATGAAAAACTGTTTTTT
NA	TRBJ1-1	TRBV10-1	NA	CASRVLMNTEAFF	TGCGCCAGCAGGGTTTTGATGAACACTGAAGCTTTCTTT
NA	TRBJ2-6	TRBV6-5	NA	CASSWITGANVLTF	TGTGCCAGCAGTTGGATTACCGGGGCCAACGTCCTGACTTTC
TRBD2	TRBJ2-1	TRBV28	many	CASSPRTRGNEQFF	TGTGCCAGCAGTCCGCGGACTAGGGGAAATGAGCAGTTCTTC
NA	TRBJ1-1	TRBV25-1	many	CASSEQGFAEAFF	TGTGCCAGCAGTGAACAGGGATTCGCTGAAGCTTTCTTT
NA	TRBJ2-5	TRBV21-1	many	CASTRAWETQYF	TGTGCCAGCACCCGGGCGTGGGAGACCCAGTACTTC
TRBD1	TRBJ2-3	TRBV12-3/TRBV12-4	many	CASSLGQGTDTQYF	TGTGCCAGCAGCCTTGGACAGGGGACAGATACGCAGTATTTT
TRBD2	TRBJ2-1	TRBV20-1	NA	CSASLAGANNEQFF	TGCAGTGCTAGTTTGGCGGGAGCAAACAATGAGCAGTTCTTC
NA	TRBJ2-2	TRBV7-9	many	CASSLPQTGELFF	TGTGCCAGCAGCTTACCGCAGACCGGGGAGCTGTTTTTT
NA	TRBJ2-5	TRBV11-2	many	CASSLSGVLGETQYF	TGTGCCAGCAGCCTCTCGGGAGTCTTGGGAGAGACCCAGTACTTC
NA	TRBJ2-3	TRBV7-6	NA	CASSLGSFLTSTDTQYF	TGTGCCAGCAGCTTAGGTTCTTTTCTGACTAGCACAGATACGCAGTATTTT
NA	TRBJ2-1	TRBV12-3/TRBV12-4	many	CASSTPDQRNEQFF	TGTGCCAGCAGTACTCCGGACCAGAGGAATGAGCAGTTCTTC
NA	TRBJ2-2	TRBV27	few	CASSPNSATTGELFF	TGTGCCAGCAGCCCTAATTCCGCTACCACCGGGGAGCTGTTTTTT
NA	TRBJ2-2	TRBV12-2	many	CASLLLSGELFF	TGTGCAAGTCTCCTCCTCAGCGGGGAGCTGTTTTTT
NA	TRBJ2-5	TRBV5-1	many	CASTAEQETQYF	TGCGCCAGTACCGCGGAGCAAGAGACCCAGTACTTC
NA	TRBJ2-7	TRBV4-3	many	CASSLTYNYEQYF	TGCGCCAGCAGCCTCACCTATAATTACGAGCAGTACTTC
NA	TRBJ2-1	TRBV4-3	many	CASSQDGARYNEQFF	TGCGCCAGCAGCCAAGATGGGGCACGTTACAATGAGCAGTTCTTC
NA	TRBJ1-5	TRBV7-2	many	CASSQKDSNQPQHF	TGTGCCAGCAGTCAAAAAGATAGCAATCAGCCCCAGCATTTT
NA	TRBJ2-2	TRBV7-7	many	CASSLGSGELFF	TGTGCTAGCAGCTTGGGATCCGGGGAGCTGTTTTTT
NA	TRBJ2-1	TRBV6-5	NA	CASSCPGTRCFGEQFF	TGTGCCAGCAGTTGCCCCGGCACTAGGTGTTTCGGGGAGCAGTTCTTC
TRBD1	TRBJ2-5	TRBV7-9	few	CASSLFLSGTVGETQYF	TGTGCCAGCAGCTTATTTTTATCCGGGACAGTAGGAGAGACCCAGTACTTC
TRBD1	TRBJ2-2	TRBV6-2/TRBV6-3	many	CASGRQGENTGELFF	TGTGCCAGCGGACGACAGGGTGAGAACACCGGGGAGCTGTTTTTT
TRBD1	TRBJ1-1	TRBV6-1	many	CASSGTVNTEAFF	TGTGCCAGCTCGGGGACAGTGAACACTGAAGCTTTCTTT
NA	TRBJ2-3	TRBV20-1	many	CSAGDHSVTDTQYF	TGCAGTGCTGGCGACCATTCCGTCACAGATACGCAGTATTTT